The rows below give T cell receptor beta chains drawn from one sample of a study of cytomegalovirus exposure and HLA in healthy donors. Produced via immunoSEQ multiplex PCR; TCRdb's table is partial and in-frame only. This table has around 97,000 clones, more than 75% appearing once. Sequencing was carried out using PBMCs. These receptors were obtained from a young woman in good health and CMV-seropositive. The CDR3 runs from the conserved cysteine through the conserved F or W. The D gene is left open where the match is weak. Clone size is stated in some rows and not others, as once, few, many or a class when expanded.

cdr3_nt: TGTGCTAGTGGTGATAAGAGCTCCTACAATGAGCAGTTCTTC
cdr3_aa: CASGDKSSYNEQFF
d_call: -
clone_size: -
j_call: TRBJ2-1
v_call: TRBV12-5

cdr3_nt: TGTGCCAGCAGTTCGAACCAGGGAAGTGGCTACACCTTC
cdr3_aa: CASSSNQGSGYTF
d_call: -
clone_size: -
j_call: TRBJ1-2
v_call: TRBV6-5

cdr3_nt: TGTGCCAGCAGCCAACAATCAGGGGGCCTAGCGGGAGCCCCGGGGTACAATGAGCAGTTCTTC
cdr3_aa: CASSQQSGGLAGAPGYNEQFF
d_call: TRBD2
clone_size: -
j_call: TRBJ2-1
v_call: TRBV4-2

cdr3_nt: TGCAGCGTTGGTGGAGGGCCCTATGGCTACACCTTC
cdr3_aa: CSVGGGPYGYTF
d_call: -
clone_size: -
j_call: TRBJ1-2
v_call: TRBV29-1

cdr3_nt: TGTGCCAGCAGCTCGAGCGGGAGGGTCACAGATACGCAGTATTTT
cdr3_aa: CASSSSGRVTDTQYF
d_call: TRBD2
clone_size: -
j_call: TRBJ2-3
v_call: TRBV9

cdr3_nt: TGTGCCAGCAGGGGGGCCTTAAGAGGGAACACTGAAGCTTTCTTT
cdr3_aa: CASRGALRGNTEAFF
d_call: -
clone_size: -
j_call: TRBJ1-1
v_call: TRBV6-4

cdr3_nt: TGTGCCACCAGATTAGACAGGGGTACGCAGTATTTT
cdr3_aa: CATRLDRGTQYF
d_call: TRBD1
clone_size: -
j_call: TRBJ2-3
v_call: TRBV10-3

cdr3_nt: TGTGCCAGCAGCTCCTCAGGGGGCAGGTACTATGGCTACACCTTC
cdr3_aa: CASSSSGGRYYGYTF
d_call: TRBD1
clone_size: -
j_call: TRBJ1-2
v_call: TRBV13

cdr3_nt: TGCACCTACGGTGGGAGGAACTATGGCTACACCTTC
cdr3_aa: CTYGGRNYGYTF
d_call: -
clone_size: -
j_call: TRBJ1-2
v_call: TRBV29-1

cdr3_nt: TGTGCCAGCAGCATCGGGACATATCAGCCCCAGCATTTT
cdr3_aa: CASSIGTYQPQHF
d_call: -
clone_size: -
j_call: TRBJ1-5
v_call: TRBV7-6

cdr3_nt: TGCGCCAGCAGTGATACGAGTAGCTCCTACGAGCAGTACTTC
cdr3_aa: CASSDTSSSYEQYF
d_call: -
clone_size: once
j_call: TRBJ2-7
v_call: TRBV10-1

cdr3_nt: TGTGCCAGCAGTTATTTGGGGGGAGGACAAGAGACCCAGTACTTC
cdr3_aa: CASSYLGGGQETQYF
d_call: -
clone_size: -
j_call: TRBJ2-5
v_call: TRBV6-5

cdr3_nt: TGTGCCAGCAGTTTGGGGACAGGGGAAGCTTTCTTT
cdr3_aa: CASSLGTGEAFF
d_call: TRBD1
clone_size: -
j_call: TRBJ1-1
v_call: TRBV28

cdr3_nt: TGTGCCAGCAGCTTGGGAGGGACTAGCGCCTACAATGAGCAGTTCTTC
cdr3_aa: CASSLGGTSAYNEQFF
d_call: TRBD2
clone_size: -
j_call: TRBJ2-1
v_call: TRBV5-4

cdr3_nt: TGTGCCAGCAGTTCACGGGGCTACACCTTC
cdr3_aa: CASSSRGYTF
d_call: -
clone_size: -
j_call: TRBJ1-2
v_call: TRBV28

cdr3_nt: TGTGCCAGCAGCCAACAACTAGCCAAAAACATTCAGTACTTC
cdr3_aa: CASSQQLAKNIQYF
d_call: -
clone_size: -
j_call: TRBJ2-4
v_call: TRBV14

cdr3_nt: TGTGCCAGTAGTGGGGCGTCCGAGCAGTACTTC
cdr3_aa: CASSGASEQYF
d_call: -
clone_size: -
j_call: TRBJ2-7
v_call: TRBV19

cdr3_nt: TGTGCCAGCAGACCCTTCAAAAGGGGGCGCAATCAGCCCCAGCATTTT
cdr3_aa: CASRPFKRGRNQPQHF
d_call: TRBD1
clone_size: -
j_call: TRBJ1-5
v_call: TRBV28

cdr3_nt: TGTGCCAGCAGCCCAGGGGGGGAGGGACAGGGTCACGACGAGCAGTACTTC
cdr3_aa: CASSPGGEGQGHDEQYF
d_call: TRBD1
clone_size: -
j_call: TRBJ2-7
v_call: TRBV7-9

cdr3_nt: TGTGCCAGCAACCTACTAGGGTCCTCCTACGAGCAGTACTTC
cdr3_aa: CASNLLGSSYEQYF
d_call: -
clone_size: -
j_call: TRBJ2-7
v_call: TRBV6-6

cdr3_nt: TGCGCCAGCAGCTTACTAGCGGGAGGTTCGGATGAGCAGTTCTTC
cdr3_aa: CASSLLAGGSDEQFF
d_call: TRBD2
clone_size: -
j_call: TRBJ2-1
v_call: TRBV5-1

cdr3_nt: TGTGCCAGCAGTTTATTAAGGAGCGGCCTCACAGATACGCAGTATTTT
cdr3_aa: CASSLLRSGLTDTQYF
d_call: -
clone_size: -
j_call: TRBJ2-3
v_call: TRBV27

cdr3_nt: TGCGCCAGCAGCCAAGCATCCGGGTCATGGGGCTACACCTTC
cdr3_aa: CASSQASGSWGYTF
d_call: -
clone_size: -
j_call: TRBJ1-2
v_call: TRBV4-1

cdr3_nt: TGTGCCAGCAGCTACTTGGCACTAGGACTACTAGACTACGAGCAGTACTTC
cdr3_aa: CASSYLALGLLDYEQYF
d_call: -
clone_size: few
j_call: TRBJ2-7
v_call: TRBV13

cdr3_nt: TGTGCCAGCACCCCGGACAGAACGAGCTCCTACGAGCAGTACTTC
cdr3_aa: CASTPDRTSSYEQYF
d_call: -
clone_size: -
j_call: TRBJ2-7
v_call: TRBV2

cdr3_nt: TGTGCCAGCAGTTTATCTGCCGGGACAGGGTTACACGAGCAGTACTTC
cdr3_aa: CASSLSAGTGLHEQYF
d_call: TRBD1
clone_size: -
j_call: TRBJ2-7
v_call: TRBV27

cdr3_nt: TGTGCCAGCAGCCAACGGAACGGAGGGTATGGCTACACCTTC
cdr3_aa: CASSQRNGGYGYTF
d_call: -
clone_size: -
j_call: TRBJ1-2
v_call: TRBV7-6

cdr3_nt: TGTGCCAGCAGCGTAGAAGGCGGACTAGCGGGGGGTAGAGTTGCAGATACGCAGTATTTT
cdr3_aa: CASSVEGGLAGGRVADTQYF
d_call: TRBD2
clone_size: -
j_call: TRBJ2-3
v_call: TRBV9

cdr3_nt: TGCAGCGTTGAAGGGCGGGGGGCCCACACAGATACGCAGTATTTT
cdr3_aa: CSVEGRGAHTDTQYF
d_call: TRBD2
clone_size: once
j_call: TRBJ2-3
v_call: TRBV29-1

cdr3_nt: TGTGCCAGCAGCTATGACGGGAGCTCCTACAATGAGCAGTTCTTC
cdr3_aa: CASSYDGSSYNEQFF
d_call: -
clone_size: -
j_call: TRBJ2-1
v_call: TRBV11-1

cdr3_nt: TGTGCCAGCACCCCTTTGTCGTCCTACGAGCAGTACTTC
cdr3_aa: CASTPLSSYEQYF
d_call: -
clone_size: -
j_call: TRBJ2-7
v_call: TRBV7-8

cdr3_nt: TGTGCCAGCAGTTACTCTGGACAGTCAAATGGCTACACCTTC
cdr3_aa: CASSYSGQSNGYTF
d_call: -
clone_size: -
j_call: TRBJ1-2
v_call: TRBV6-5

cdr3_nt: TGCAGCGTGTCACTAGCGGGAGGGCCCCTTTCCTACGAGCAGTACTTC
cdr3_aa: CSVSLAGGPLSYEQYF
d_call: TRBD2
clone_size: -
j_call: TRBJ2-7
v_call: TRBV29-1

cdr3_nt: TGCGCCAGCAGCCCCCAGTGGGGGGTGGGCTATGGCTACACCTTC
cdr3_aa: CASSPQWGVGYGYTF
d_call: -
clone_size: -
j_call: TRBJ1-2
v_call: TRBV5-1

cdr3_nt: TGTGCCAGTAGACAAACCGGGAACTACAATGAGCAGTTCTTC
cdr3_aa: CASRQTGNYNEQFF
d_call: -
clone_size: -
j_call: TRBJ2-1
v_call: TRBV19

cdr3_nt: TGTGCCAGCAGCCCGATTCCTTTAGCGGGAGTCAGCGAGACCCAGTACTTC
cdr3_aa: CASSPIPLAGVSETQYF
d_call: TRBD2
clone_size: -
j_call: TRBJ2-5
v_call: TRBV4-2

cdr3_nt: TGCGCCAGCAGCTTGGACAGAAACACCATATATTTT
cdr3_aa: CASSLDRNTIYF
d_call: -
clone_size: -
j_call: TRBJ1-3
v_call: TRBV5-1

cdr3_nt: TGTGCCAGCAGGGAAACAGGGGCGAAAAACTATGGCTACACCTTC
cdr3_aa: CASRETGAKNYGYTF
d_call: TRBD1
clone_size: -
j_call: TRBJ1-2
v_call: TRBV6-5

cdr3_nt: TGTGCCAGCAGCTCGGGACAGACACAAGAGACCCAGTACTTC
cdr3_aa: CASSSGQTQETQYF
d_call: TRBD1
clone_size: -
j_call: TRBJ2-5
v_call: TRBV28

cdr3_nt: TGTGCCAGTAGTCCTGGGCACACCCGTGGAACTTACAATGAGCAGTTCTTC
cdr3_aa: CASSPGHTRGTYNEQFF
d_call: -
clone_size: -
j_call: TRBJ2-1
v_call: TRBV19

cdr3_nt: TGTGCCAGCAGCTTACTTCAAGGAGTCAATCAGCCCCAGCATTTT
cdr3_aa: CASSLLQGVNQPQHF
d_call: -
clone_size: -
j_call: TRBJ1-5
v_call: TRBV5-6

cdr3_nt: TGTGCCAGCAGCGCAGGGGGCATATTTCAAGAGACCCAGTACTTC
cdr3_aa: CASSAGGIFQETQYF
d_call: TRBD1
clone_size: few
j_call: TRBJ2-5
v_call: TRBV6-1

cdr3_nt: TGTGCCACCAGCAGAGAACAGGGGGCGGTCTACGAGCAGTACTTC
cdr3_aa: CATSREQGAVYEQYF
d_call: TRBD1
clone_size: -
j_call: TRBJ2-7
v_call: TRBV15

cdr3_nt: TGTGCCAGCAGCCGGACCGGGGGGCCAAATCAGCCCCAGCATTTT
cdr3_aa: CASSRTGGPNQPQHF
d_call: -
clone_size: -
j_call: TRBJ1-5
v_call: TRBV7-6

cdr3_nt: TGTGCCAGCAGCAGGAGTAGCACAGATACGCAGTATTTT
cdr3_aa: CASSRSSTDTQYF
d_call: -
clone_size: -
j_call: TRBJ2-3
v_call: TRBV7-2

cdr3_nt: TGCGCCAGCCAGGCCGAGGGAGGAAAAGAGACCCAGTACTTC
cdr3_aa: CASQAEGGKETQYF
d_call: -
clone_size: few
j_call: TRBJ2-5
v_call: TRBV10-2

cdr3_nt: TGCGCCAGCAGCTTGAAGAGGGTAGGGACAGGGACAGATACGCAGTATTTT
cdr3_aa: CASSLKRVGTGTDTQYF
d_call: TRBD1
clone_size: once
j_call: TRBJ2-3
v_call: TRBV5-1

cdr3_nt: TGTGCCAGCAGCGAGGCGGAGACAGGGGCTGAAAAACTGTTTTTT
cdr3_aa: CASSEAETGAEKLFF
d_call: TRBD1
clone_size: few
j_call: TRBJ1-4
v_call: TRBV9

cdr3_nt: TGTGCCAGCAGCCAGCGGGCCCTTACCCCCCAGTACTTC
cdr3_aa: CASSQRALTPQYF
d_call: -
clone_size: -
j_call: TRBJ2-7
v_call: TRBV4-2

cdr3_nt: TGTGCCAGCAGCGTTCCCGGGACTAGCGGGAGTAGTAGTGGCACCGGGGAGCTGTTTTTT
cdr3_aa: CASSVPGTSGSSSGTGELFF
d_call: TRBD2
clone_size: few
j_call: TRBJ2-2
v_call: TRBV9